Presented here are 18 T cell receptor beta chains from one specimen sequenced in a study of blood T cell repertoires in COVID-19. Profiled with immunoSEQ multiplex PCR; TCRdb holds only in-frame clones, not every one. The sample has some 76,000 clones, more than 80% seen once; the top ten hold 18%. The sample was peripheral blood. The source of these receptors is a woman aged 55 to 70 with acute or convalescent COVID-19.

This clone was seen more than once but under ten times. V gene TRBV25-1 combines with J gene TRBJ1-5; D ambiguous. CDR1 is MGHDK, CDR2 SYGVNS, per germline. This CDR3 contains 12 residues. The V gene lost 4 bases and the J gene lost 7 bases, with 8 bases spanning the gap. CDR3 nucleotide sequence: TGTGCCAGCAGTGCGAGCGGGCAGCCCCAGCATTTT. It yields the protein CASSASGQPQHF. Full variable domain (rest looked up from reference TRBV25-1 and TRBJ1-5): EADIYQTPRYLVIGTGKKITLECSQTMGHDKMYWYQQDPGMELHLIHYSYGVNSTEKGDLSSESTVSRIRTEHFPLTLESARPSHTSQYLCASSASGQPQHFGDGTRLSIL.

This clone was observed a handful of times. The CDR3 protein is CASGLGPRRETQYF. The CDR3 nucleotides read TGTGCTAGTGGTCTGGGACCTAGGCGAGAGACCCAGTACTTC. The rearrangement links TRBV12-5 to TRBJ2-5; D is perhaps TRBD1 or TRBD2 (5 bases each). V lost 5 bases and J lost 4, with 14 bases in between. This CDR3 is built from 14 residues. The germline gives CDR1 LGHNT, CDR2 FRNRAP.

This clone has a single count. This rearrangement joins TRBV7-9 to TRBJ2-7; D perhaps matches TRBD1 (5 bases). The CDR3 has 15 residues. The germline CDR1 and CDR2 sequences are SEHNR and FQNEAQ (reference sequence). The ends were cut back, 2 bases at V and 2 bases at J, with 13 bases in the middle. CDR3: CASSLQGSPTYEQYF. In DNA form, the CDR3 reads TGTGCCAGCAGCTTACAGGGATCCCCAACCTACGAGCAGTACTTC.

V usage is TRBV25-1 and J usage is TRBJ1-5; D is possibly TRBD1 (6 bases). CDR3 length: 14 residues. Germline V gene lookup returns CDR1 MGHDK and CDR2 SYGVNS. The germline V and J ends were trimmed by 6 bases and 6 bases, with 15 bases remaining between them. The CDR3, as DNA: TGTGCCAGCAGGGAACAGGGTGTAGGTCAGCCCCAGCATTTT. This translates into CASREQGVGQPQHF.

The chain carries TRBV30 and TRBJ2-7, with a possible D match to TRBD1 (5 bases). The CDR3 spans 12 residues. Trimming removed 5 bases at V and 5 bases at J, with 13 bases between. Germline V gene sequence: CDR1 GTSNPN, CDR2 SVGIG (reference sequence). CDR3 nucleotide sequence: TGTGCCTGGTCCAGGGTCGACGACGAGCAGTACGTC. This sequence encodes CAWSRVDDEQYV.

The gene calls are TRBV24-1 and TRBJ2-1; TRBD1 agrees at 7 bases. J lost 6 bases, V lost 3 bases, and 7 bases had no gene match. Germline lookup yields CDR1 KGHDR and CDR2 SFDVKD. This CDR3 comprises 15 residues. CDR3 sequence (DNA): TGTGCCACCAGTGATCCACCCCCAGGGGGCAATGAGCAGTTCTTC. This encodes CATSDPPPGGNEQFF.

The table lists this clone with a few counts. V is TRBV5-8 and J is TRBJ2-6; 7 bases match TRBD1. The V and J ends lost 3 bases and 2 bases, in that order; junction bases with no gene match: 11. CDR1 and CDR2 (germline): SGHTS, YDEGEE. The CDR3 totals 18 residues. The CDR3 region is CASSYGQDLVTGANVLTF. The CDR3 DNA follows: TGTGCCAGCAGCTATGGACAGGATCTAGTAACTGGGGCCAACGTCCTGACTTTC.

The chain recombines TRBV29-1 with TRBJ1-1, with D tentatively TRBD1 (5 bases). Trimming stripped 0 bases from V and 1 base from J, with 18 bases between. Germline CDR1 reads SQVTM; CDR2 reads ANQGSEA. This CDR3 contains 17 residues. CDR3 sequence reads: CSVEDTAGPRENTEAFF. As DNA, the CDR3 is TGCAGCGTTGAAGATACCGCGGGGCCCCGGGAGAACACTGAAGCTTTCTTT.

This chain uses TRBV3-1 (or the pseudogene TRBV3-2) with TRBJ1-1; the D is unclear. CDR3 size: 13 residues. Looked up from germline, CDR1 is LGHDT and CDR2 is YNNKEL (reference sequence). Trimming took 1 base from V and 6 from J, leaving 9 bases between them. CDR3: CASSQGGVSEAFF. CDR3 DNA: TGTGCCAGCAGCCAAGGAGGCGTTTCTGAAGCTTTCTTT.

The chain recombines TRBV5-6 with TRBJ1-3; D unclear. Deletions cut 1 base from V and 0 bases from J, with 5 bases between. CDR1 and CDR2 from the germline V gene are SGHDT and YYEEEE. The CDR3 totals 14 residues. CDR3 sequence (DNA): TGTGCCAGCAGCTTGCCCATCTCTGGAAACACCATATATTTT. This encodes CASSLPISGNTIYF. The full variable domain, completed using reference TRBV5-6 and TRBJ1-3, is DAGVTQSPTHLIKTRGQQVTLRCSPKSGHDTVSWYQQALGQGPQFIFQYYEEEERQRGNFPDRFSGHQFPNYSSELNVNALLLGDSALYLCASSLPISGNTIYFGEGSWLTVV.

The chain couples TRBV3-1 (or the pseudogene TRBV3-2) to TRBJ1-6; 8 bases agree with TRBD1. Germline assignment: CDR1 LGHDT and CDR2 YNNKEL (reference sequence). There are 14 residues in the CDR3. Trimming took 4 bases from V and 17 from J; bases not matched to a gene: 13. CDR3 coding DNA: TGTGCCAGCAGCCCCAAAAACGGCAGGGGGCGTTTCCACTTT. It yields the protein CASSPKNGRGRFHF.

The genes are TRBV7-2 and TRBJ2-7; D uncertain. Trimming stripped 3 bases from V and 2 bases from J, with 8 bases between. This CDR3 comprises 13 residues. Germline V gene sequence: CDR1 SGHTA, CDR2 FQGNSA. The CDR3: CASSFDTTYEQYF. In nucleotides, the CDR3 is TGTGCCAGCAGCTTTGACACCACCTACGAGCAGTACTTC.

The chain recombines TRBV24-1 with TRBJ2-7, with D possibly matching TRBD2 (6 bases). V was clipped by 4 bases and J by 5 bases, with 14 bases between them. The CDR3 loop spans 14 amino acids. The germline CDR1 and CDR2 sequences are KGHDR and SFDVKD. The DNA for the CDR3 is TGTGCCACCAGTGACGCGGGACCCCACCACGAGCAGTACTTC. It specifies CATSDAGPHHEQYF.

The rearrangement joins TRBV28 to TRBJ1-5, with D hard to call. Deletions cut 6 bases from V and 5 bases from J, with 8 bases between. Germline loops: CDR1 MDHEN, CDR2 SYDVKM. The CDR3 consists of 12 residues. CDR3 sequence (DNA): TGTGCCAGCAGAAATATCGATCAGCCCCAGCATTTT. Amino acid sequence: CASRNIDQPQHF.

This chain's CDR3 is CASMKRGGLREQYV. The CDR3 coding sequence is TGCGCCAGCATGAAGCGGGGGGGCTTAAGGGAGCAGTACGTC. This chain connects TRBV5-1 to TRBJ2-7; 10 bases map to TRBD2. Trimming at V came to 6 bases and at J to 7 bases, leaving 10 bases not matched to a gene. Germline loops: CDR1 SGHRS, CDR2 YFSETQ. This CDR3 has 14 amino acids.

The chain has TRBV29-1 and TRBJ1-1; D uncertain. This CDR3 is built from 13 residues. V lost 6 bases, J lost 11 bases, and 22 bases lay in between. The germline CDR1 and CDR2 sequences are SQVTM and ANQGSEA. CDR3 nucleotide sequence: TGCAGCGTCTACGGGGAGGGCCTTTTAACGGCTTTCTTT. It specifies CSVYGEGLLTAFF.

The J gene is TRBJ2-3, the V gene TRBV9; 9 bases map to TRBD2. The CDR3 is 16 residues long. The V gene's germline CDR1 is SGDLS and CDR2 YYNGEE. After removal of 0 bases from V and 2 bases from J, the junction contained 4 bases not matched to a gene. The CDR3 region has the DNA TGTGCCAGCAGCGTAGGACTAGCGGACACCACAGATACGCAGTATTTT. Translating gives CASSVGLADTTDTQYF.

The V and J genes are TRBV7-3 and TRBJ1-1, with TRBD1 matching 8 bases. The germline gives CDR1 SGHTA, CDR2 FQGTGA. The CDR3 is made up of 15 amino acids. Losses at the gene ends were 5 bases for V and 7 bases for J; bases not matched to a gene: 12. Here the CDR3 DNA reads TGTGCCAGCAGCCTATACGACAGGGGTAAGAGTGAAGCTTTCTTT. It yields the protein CASSLYDRGKSEAFF.